This TCR beta chain was sequenced for a study of radiotherapy plus CTLA-4 blockade in lung cancer. Study observations and caveats: Reported findings show early blood T cell clone dynamics, with interferon-beta, best predicted response. TCR clones from tumors expanded in blood after radiotherapy plus ipilimumab.

Focal radiation was given together with CTLA-4 blockade (ipilimumab) to patients with chemo-refractory metastatic non-small-cell lung cancer. Generated by immunoSEQ multiplex PCR, the TCRdb table keeps only in-frame clones and is missing some. The sample records around 110,000 clones, around 85% being singletons. Worth noting for this clone: Its specificity is not known.

Germline V CDR1 and CDR2: MGHRA, YSYEKL. Trimming stripped 2 bases from V and 3 bases from J, with 16 bases between. The CDR3 covers 17 residues. The material sequenced was peripheral blood, taken from a patient treated with radiotherapy plus ipilimumab. This clonotype was obtained from a human donor with non-small cell lung cancer that progressed on radiotherapy plus ipilimumab. Some clones in this sample may be carry-over from other donors' samples. The chain has TRBV4-1 and TRBJ2-2; D could derive from TRBD1 or TRBD2 (6 bases each). The CDR3 DNA reads TGCGCCAGCAGCCAAATAAGGTACAGGGAGGACACCGGGGAGCTGTTTTTT. Amino acids: CASSQIRYREDTGELFF.